This TCR beta chain derives from a study of blood T cell repertoires in COVID-19. Overall study: There were acute and convalescent COVID-19 samples, and they came from the United States, Italy and Spain. PBMCs, B-cell-depleted T cells, or T cells provided the cDNA or gDNA that made up the material.

Trimming removed 7 bases from V and 4 bases from J; junction bases left unmatched: 3. Germline V gene lookup returns CDR1 SEHNR and CDR2 FQNEAQ (reference sequence). This CDR3 contains 13 residues. Original processing methods: It was from reference gene primer amplification that nucleated cell counts were estimated. Only in-frame clones appear in the TCRdb table, and some are missing; sequencing was by immunoSEQ multiplex PCR. V and J calls and clone size are copied from that table; D and trimming were computed from the DNA. The sample yields under 150,000 clones, approximately 68% seen once. This TCR derives from a woman aged 70-85 years with acute or convalescent COVID-19. Sequenced material: peripheral blood. The chain employs TRBV7-9 and TRBJ1-4; 7 bases align to TRBD1. The CDR3 spells CASKGTVNEKLFF. The CDR3 region has the DNA TGTGCCAGCAAGGGGACAGTTAATGAAAAACTGTTTTTT.